A single sample gave rise to the 24 T cell receptor beta chains below, sequenced in a study of T-cell memory formation after mild COVID-19. TCRdb re-called the 5' RACE reads with MiXCR, one entry per CDR3 protein. The repertoire has about 560,000 distinct CDR3 sequences, roughly 17% of them found once; the top ten carry roughly 7.7%. The source material was PBMCs or a T cell subset sorted from them (not recorded which). The receptors come from an adult woman who had mild COVID-19 (a few samples of this study predate the infection). Cell type and time point are not known.

This clonotype has a count of ten or more. The V and J genes are TRBV5-1 and TRBJ2-2, with TRBD2 matching 8 bases. CDR3 length equals 18 residues. Looked up from germline, CDR1 is SGHRS and CDR2 is YFSETQ. With V trimmed by 2 bases and J by 1 base, 10 bases remained unmatched. The CDR3 is CASSLSPSGGRNTGELFF. The CDR3 bases are TGCGCCAGCAGCTTATCCCCCTCGGGAGGGAGGAACACCGGGGAGCTGTTTTTT.

This clonotype has at least ten counts. J is TRBJ2-7 and V is TRBV12-3 or TRBV12-4; D perhaps matches TRBD2 (6 bases). Deletions cut 0 bases from V and 5 bases from J, with 14 bases between. This CDR3 is 15 amino acids long. The CDR3 sequence: CASSLAGLEGNEQYF. The CDR3 DNA is TGTGCCAGCAGTTTAGCGGGACTGGAAGGGAACGAGCAGTACTTC.

This clonotype showed up just a few times. The rearrangement links TRBV12-3 or TRBV12-4 to TRBJ1-2; 10 bases align to TRBD1. V gave up 5 bases and J gave up 4 bases; unmatched junction bases: 7. The CDR3 is 15 residues long. The CDR3, as DNA: TGTGCCAGCAGTACAGACAGGGGGCTGAGCTATGGCTACACCTTC. Its translation is CASSTDRGLSYGYTF.

The CDR3 nucleotides are TGTGCCAGCAGCCACGCCACCGGGGAGCTGTTTTTT. It specifies CASSHATGELFF. This chain connects TRBV6-6 to TRBJ2-2, with no clear D. Germline V gene data show CDR1 as MNHNY and CDR2 as SVGAGI (reference sequence). V was trimmed by 6 bases and J by 4 bases, leaving 6 bases between them. The CDR3 length is 12 residues.

The chain recombines TRBV29-1 with TRBJ1-2; a weak D match, TRBD1 (6 bases). V was pared by 1 base and J by 0 bases, with 18 bases between. CDR1 and CDR2 from the germline V gene are SQVTM and ANQGSEA. The CDR3 totals 17 residues. The CDR3 DNA reads TGCAGCGTTGAAGGTAGCTGGGGGCGTTCTGCTAACTATGGCTACACCTTC. Its protein product is CSVEGSWGRSANYGYTF.

V usage is TRBV3-1 and J usage is TRBJ2-7, with a tentative D call TRBD2 (6 bases). CDR1 and CDR2 (germline): LGHDT, YNNKEL (reference sequence). V was trimmed by 0 bases and J by 0 bases, leaving 12 bases between them. This CDR3 has 16 amino acids. Here the CDR3 reads CASSQERTTSSYEQYF. DNA of the CDR3: TGTGCCAGCAGCCAAGAAAGGACTACGAGCTCCTACGAGCAGTACTTC.

This clonotype was detected many times. The chain has TRBV7-3 and TRBJ1-2; no clear D. The V and J ends lost 6 bases and 4 bases respectively, with 15 bases between them. Germline V gives CDR1 SGHTA, CDR2 FQGTGA. The CDR3 runs 14 residues. The CDR3 protein is CASSPGGSLYGYTF. The CDR3 DNA follows: TGTGCCAGCAGTCCGGGCGGCAGCCTCTATGGCTACACCTTC.

The J gene is TRBJ2-7, the V gene TRBV24-1; 7 bases line up with TRBD1. V trimming: 3 bases; J trimming: 3 bases; junction bases outside the gene matches: 10. CDR3 length: 16 amino acids. Germline CDR1 reads KGHDR; CDR2 reads SFDVKD. In DNA form, the CDR3 reads TGTGCCACCAGTGATACCGCAACAGGGGAAGGCTACGAGCAGTACTTC. It codes for CATSDTATGEGYEQYF.

V usage is TRBV29-1 and J usage is TRBJ1-1; a weak D match, TRBD1 (6 bases). Germline-derived CDR1 and CDR2 are SQVTM and ANQGSEA. CDR3 length: 14 amino acids. Trimming removed 6 bases from V and 0 bases from J, with 14 bases in between. CDR3 nucleotide sequence: TGCAGCGTCGGTACGGGGGCGGTGAACACTGAAGCTTTCTTT. Its translation: CSVGTGAVNTEAFF.

The CDR3 DNA reads TGCGCCAGCAGCCCGGAGATAATGAACACTGAAGCTTTCTTT. Translated, it gives CASSPEIMNTEAFF. The rearrangement uses TRBV5-1 and TRBJ1-1; D is ambiguous. Trimming left V 4 bases short and J 0 bases short, with 10 bases between. The CDR3 consists of 14 residues. Germline CDR1 is SGHRS and CDR2 is YFSETQ.

The sample holds a few counts of this clonotype. The chain couples TRBV4-3 to TRBJ1-4, with TRBD1 matching over 7 bases. CDR1 and CDR2 (germline): LGHNA, YSLEER. The CDR3 sequence is 21 residues long. After removal of 0 bases from V and 0 bases from J, the junction contained 16 bases not matched to a gene. DNA for the CDR3: TGCGCCAGCAGCCAAGAGGGATACCGACAGGGACGAATTGCAACTAATGAAAAACTGTTTTTT. Encoded protein: CASSQEGYRQGRIATNEKLFF.

This clonotype came up a few times. This chain connects TRBV3-1 to TRBJ2-1, with 9 nucleotides matching TRBD2. Germline assignment: CDR1 LGHDT and CDR2 YNNKEL (reference sequence). This CDR3 comprises 16 residues. V lost 1 base, J lost 3 bases, and 4 bases stayed unmatched. The CDR3 here is CASSQAAGGLYNEQFF. The CDR3 nucleotides are TGTGCCAGCAGCCAAGCCGCGGGGGGGCTCTACAATGAGCAGTTCTTC.

This clonotype was observed a single time. V gene TRBV9 combines with J gene TRBJ2-1, with D hard to call. There are 14 residues in the CDR3. The germline V gene encodes CDR1 SGDLS and CDR2 YYNGEE. Trimming took off 0 bases at V and 8 bases at J, with 12 bases between the two ends. This CDR3 is CASSVESLGYEQFF. As DNA, the CDR3 is TGTGCCAGCAGCGTAGAGTCTTTGGGGTATGAGCAGTTCTTC.

This clonotype was detected many times. The V and J genes are TRBV18 and TRBJ1-1; perhaps TRBD1 as D (5 bases). Germline lookup yields CDR1 KGHSH and CDR2 LQKENI. The CDR3 runs to 14 residues. The V end lost 4 bases, the J end lost 2 bases, and 11 bases lay between the germline ends. The CDR3 coding sequence is TGTGCCAGCTCACGAGACAGAAAAAACACTGAAGCTTTCTTT. Protein sequence: CASSRDRKNTEAFF.

This clonotype was detected only a few times. The V gene is TRBV11-3, the J gene TRBJ2-7; weak D call: TRBD2 (5 bases). The germline CDR1 and CDR2 sequences are SGHNT and YENEEA. CDR3 length: 14 residues. Between the trimmed V and J ends, which lost 2 bases and 2 bases, there was a span of 10 bases. CDR3: CASSLLEETYEQYF. The CDR3, as DNA: TGTGCCAGCAGCTTACTGGAGGAAACCTACGAGCAGTACTTC. Filled out from reference TRBV11-3 and TRBJ2-7, the complete variable domain reads EAGVVQSPRYKIIEKKQPVAFWCNPISGHNTLYWYLQNLGQGPELLIRYENEEAVDDSQLPKDRFSAERLKGVDSTLKIQPAELGDSAVYLCASSLLEETYEQYFGPGTRLTVT.

The chain carries TRBV5-1 and TRBJ2-3; D assignment may be TRBD1 or TRBD2 (5 bases each). With 0 bases removed from V and 3 bases from J, the gap between germline ends came to 17 bases. The CDR3 runs to 17 residues. CDR1 is SGHRS and CDR2 is YFSETQ in the germline V gene. In DNA, the CDR3 is TGCGCCAGCAGCTTGGCGTTAGCCGGGACGTCGACAGATACGCAGTATTTT. Its translation: CASSLALAGTSTDTQYF. Together with reference TRBV5-1 and TRBJ2-3, the CDR3 gives the full variable domain: KAGVTQTPRYLIKTRGQQVTLSCSPISGHRSVSWYQQTPGQGLQFLFEYFSETQRNKGNFPGRFSGRQFSNSRSEMNVSTLELGDSALYLCASSLALAGTSTDTQYFGPGTRLTVL.

The rearrangement joins TRBV5-5 to TRBJ2-7, with unresolved D. V dropped 0 bases and J dropped 0 bases, with 13 bases sitting between them. This CDR3 spans 16 amino acids. Per germline, CDR1 SGHKS and CDR2 YYEKEE (reference sequence). The CDR3, as DNA: TGTGCCAGCAGCTTGGTGGAACAGACTCTCTCCTACGAGCAGTACTTC. Protein product: CASSLVEQTLSYEQYF.

This clonotype was found a few times. V is TRBV6-5 and J is TRBJ1-1, with unresolved D. The V end lost 0 bases, the J end lost 4 bases, and 9 bases lay between the germline ends. The germline V gene has CDR1 MNHEY and CDR2 SVGAGI. CDR3 length: 14 amino acids. CDR3 sequence reads: CASSYSREITEAFF. For the CDR3, the DNA is TGTGCCAGCAGTTACTCGAGGGAGATCACTGAAGCTTTCTTT.

This clonotype was counted a few times. The chain employs TRBV29-1 and TRBJ2-2; D gene unclear. This CDR3 has 13 amino acids. Per the germline V gene, CDR1 is SQVTM and CDR2 is ANQGSEA. The ends were cut back, 8 bases at V and 0 bases at J, with 10 bases in the middle. CDR3 nucleotide sequence: TGCAGCTTCGCAGAAACGAACACCGGGGAGCTGTTTTTT. Protein product: CSFAETNTGELFF.

This clonotype has a handful of counts. The V gene is TRBV2, the J gene TRBJ2-2, with TRBD2 as a possible D gene (5 bases). Per germline, CDR1 SNHLY and CDR2 FYNNEI. V was pared by 8 bases and J by 3 bases, with 10 bases between. The CDR3 runs 13 residues. CDR3 amino acids: CASQTRDTGELFF. The DNA for the CDR3 is TGTGCCAGCCAAACTAGGGACACCGGGGAGCTGTTTTTT.

This clonotype was counted only a few times. V is TRBV4-1 and J is TRBJ2-1; 11 bases are shared with TRBD2. This CDR3 region has 15 residues. From germline, CDR1 is MGHRA and CDR2 YSYEKL. Trimming at V came to 6 bases and at J to 2 bases, leaving 3 bases not matched to a gene. As DNA, the CDR3 is TGCGCCAGCAGTCATAGCGGGGGGGCCTACAATGAGCAGTTCTTC. It yields the protein CASSHSGGAYNEQFF.

The sample holds a few counts of this clonotype. The chain combines TRBV20-1 with TRBJ2-5; 9 nucleotides align to TRBD2. Losses at the gene ends were 0 bases for V and 2 bases for J; bases not matched to a gene: 10. The CDR3 has 17 amino acids. Per the germline V gene, CDR1 is DFQATT and CDR2 is SNEGSKA (reference sequence). The CDR3 loop reads CSARDPLSGGNQETQYF. For the CDR3, the DNA is TGCAGTGCTAGAGATCCCCTTAGCGGGGGTAATCAAGAGACCCAGTACTTC.

The V call is TRBV20-1, the J call TRBJ2-4; D is uncertain. V was pared by 7 bases and J by 1 base, with 17 bases between. This CDR3 has 15 residues. Looked up from germline, CDR1 is DFQATT and CDR2 is SNEGSKA (reference sequence). CDR3 residues: CSVSSGIGAKNIQYF. In DNA, the CDR3 is TGCAGTGTTAGCAGTGGAATTGGGGCCAAAAACATTCAGTACTTC.

The rearrangement links TRBV3-1 to TRBJ1-2, with 10 bases that match TRBD1. The ends lost 5 bases at V and 8 bases at J; junction bases unmatched: 11. The CDR3 contains 15 residues. Germline V gene sequence: CDR1 LGHDT, CDR2 YNNKEL (reference sequence). The CDR3 here is CASSSFRDRGGGYTF. The CDR3 DNA reads as TGTGCCAGCAGCTCATTCCGGGACAGGGGTGGCGGCTACACCTTC.